These T cell receptor beta chains were read from a single sample in a study of cytomegalovirus exposure and HLA in healthy donors. Profiled with immunoSEQ multiplex PCR; TCRdb holds only in-frame clones, not every one. The repertoire holds about 160,000 clones, with roughly 84% as singletons. The sequenced sample was PBMCs. The receptors were sampled from a man in his forties or fifties in good health and CMV-seropositive. The CDR3 runs from the conserved cysteine through the conserved F or W. A D gene is named only where the DNA matches it firmly. Clone size is shown for a subset of rows, as once, few, many or a class of expanded clone.

clone_size	d_call	j_call	v_call	cdr3_nt	cdr3_aa
-	TRBD2	TRBJ2-5	TRBV4-1	TGCGCCAGCAGCCAAGGGGGGGGTCCCCTCCAAGAGACCCAGTACTTC	CASSQGGGPLQETQYF
-	-	TRBJ1-2	TRBV5-5	TGTGCCAGCAGCTTGGGGAGGGGACGGGGCTACACCTTC	CASSLGRGRGYTF
-	-	TRBJ1-1	TRBV7-3	TGTGCCAGCAGCTTAACAGGGGCAGTTGTGAACACTGAAGCTTTCTTT	CASSLTGAVVNTEAFF
many	-	TRBJ2-2	TRBV14	TGTGCCAGCAGCCAAGTTAACGGGAGTCACCCCGGGGAGCTGTTTTTT	CASSQVNGSHPGELFF
few	TRBD1	TRBJ2-5	TRBV11-3	TGTGCCAGCAGCTTATCGTTTCGGGGACAGCAAGAGACCCAGTACTTC	CASSLSFRGQQETQYF
-	-	TRBJ1-2	TRBV5-1	TGCGCCAGCAGCTTGGCGGTGGGACAACATGGCTACACCTTC	CASSLAVGQHGYTF
-	-	TRBJ1-2	TRBV5-1	TGCGCCAGCAGCTTGGATGGCGGAAATTATGGCTACACCTTC	CASSLDGGNYGYTF
-	TRBD1	TRBJ1-1	TRBV6-5	TGTGCCAGCAGTCGTCCCGGGACAGGGACCACTGAAGCTTTCTTT	CASSRPGTGTTEAFF
-	-	TRBJ1-5	TRBV5-5	TGTGCCAGCAGCCGAGTAGGGGGGGGGCGGAACTTGGAGCCCCAGCATTTT	CASSRVGGGRNLEPQHF
-	TRBD2	TRBJ2-5	TRBV5-5	TGTGCCAGCAGCCCCGGACTAGCGGGGGGATCGGAAGAGACCCAGTACTTC	CASSPGLAGGSEETQYF
-	-	TRBJ1-2	TRBV27	TGTGCCAGCAGATGGGGCGGTGACAACTATGGCTACACCTTC	CASRWGGDNYGYTF
-	-	TRBJ1-2	TRBV6-6	TGTGCCAGCAGACCGGACAGAGACTATGGCTACACCTTC	CASRPDRDYGYTF
-	-	TRBJ1-1	TRBV11-3	TGTGCCAGCAGCTTTGAACAGGGAACTGAAGCTTTCTTT	CASSFEQGTEAFF
-	-	TRBJ2-1	TRBV2	TGTGCCAGCAGCCTACCGGACAGTAACAATGAGCAGTTCTTC	CASSLPDSNNEQFF
-	-	TRBJ2-1	TRBV5-8	TGTGCCAGCAGCCTACTAAGGGTCCTAGCAGCCAATGAGCAGTTCTTC	CASSLLRVLAANEQFF
-	-	TRBJ2-2	TRBV6-6	TGTGCCAGCAGTCTCGAGGCAGGACTTAACACCGGGGAGCTGTTTTTT	CASSLEAGLNTGELFF
-	TRBD2	TRBJ2-3	TRBV19	TGTGCCAGTAGTATAGGACTAGCGGGTTGGCGGGGCACAGATACGCAGTATTTT	CASSIGLAGWRGTDTQYF
-	-	TRBJ1-6	TRBV18	TGTGCCAGCTCACCACCGGCACAACAGGGAATACCCCTCCACTTT	CASSPPAQQGIPLHF
-	TRBD1	TRBJ2-7	TRBV11-2	TGTGCCAGCAGCTTACCGGGACAGACGAACTACGAGCAGTACTTC	CASSLPGQTNYEQYF
-	-	TRBJ2-7	TRBV2	TGTGCCAGCAGCTTAGCGGCGTCCTACGAGCAGTACTTC	CASSLAASYEQYF
-	TRBD2	TRBJ2-5	TRBV9	TGTGCCAGCAGCGCCACTAGCGGGGCGGAGACCCAGTACTTC	CASSATSGAETQYF
-	-	TRBJ1-1	TRBV7-2	TGTGCCAGCAGCTTAGTTTGGCGACTAACTGAAGCTTTCTTT	CASSLVWRLTEAFF
few	-	TRBJ1-1	TRBV29-1	TGCAGCGTTGTACTAATGAACACTGAAGCTTTCTTT	CSVVLMNTEAFF
-	TRBD2	TRBJ2-5	TRBV2	TGTGCCAGCACGGAGCGGGAGGGCGGTCAAGAGACCCAGTACTTC	CASTEREGGQETQYF
-	TRBD1	TRBJ2-1	TRBV29-1	TGCAGCGTTGGGGACCGGGACAGGTACAATGAGCAGTTCTTC	CSVGDRDRYNEQFF
-	TRBD1	TRBJ1-1	TRBV27	TGTGCCAGCAGTTACAGGGGAACTGAAGCTTTCTTT	CASSYRGTEAFF
-	TRBD2	TRBJ2-3	TRBV2	TGTGCCAGCAGTCACCACCGGGATGGGCGGGGGGGCTCCACAGATACGCAGTATTTT	CASSHHRDGRGGSTDTQYF
-	TRBD2	TRBJ2-3	TRBV11-2	TGTGCCAGCAGCCTGGAGCTAGCGGGAGGGCGGAATACGCAGTATTTT	CASSLELAGGRNTQYF
-	-	TRBJ1-5	TRBV9	TGTGCCAGCAGCCCGACACCTAGCAATCAGCCCCAGCATTTT	CASSPTPSNQPQHF
once	TRBD1	TRBJ1-1	TRBV5-1	TGCGCCAGCAGTCCGACAGGGCAGAACACTGAAGCTTTCTTT	CASSPTGQNTEAFF
-	-	TRBJ2-2	TRBV9	TGTGCCAGCAGCGGGCAGTCGAACACCGGGGAGCTGTTTTTT	CASSGQSNTGELFF
once	-	TRBJ1-1	TRBV2	TGTGCCAGCACCTTAGACAACATGAACACTGAAGCTTTCTTT	CASTLDNMNTEAFF
-	-	TRBJ2-1	TRBV2	TGTGCCATCCTGAAGACGGTCCTTGGAGAGAATGAGCAGTTCTTC	CAILKTVLGENEQFF
-	-	TRBJ1-1	TRBV19	TGTGCCAGTTGGGAGGGCGGTTGGGCTGAAGCTTTCTTT	CASWEGGWAEAFF
-	-	TRBJ1-4	TRBV5-3	TGTGCCAGAATGAGCCGACCGTGCGGGAATGAAAAACTGTTTTTT	CARMSRPCGNEKLFF
-	TRBD2	TRBJ2-5	TRBV5-4	TGTGCCAGCAACCGACGGGGGCTAGCGGGACGAGAGACCCAGTACTTC	CASNRRGLAGRETQYF
-	-	TRBJ2-1	TRBV11-2	TGTGCCAGCAGCTTAGCCGGCAATGAGCAGTTCTTC	CASSLAGNEQFF
-	TRBD1	TRBJ2-7	TRBV27	TGTGCCAGCAGTTCGCCGGGACAGGGCTACGAGCAGTACTTC	CASSSPGQGYEQYF
once	TRBD1	TRBJ2-1	TRBV9	TGTGCCAGCAGCGTGACAGGGGCGCAGCACGATGAGCAGTTCTTC	CASSVTGAQHDEQFF
-	TRBD1	TRBJ1-1	TRBV19	TGTGCCTCGGTCCGGACAGGGGGCCAGAACACTGAAGCTTTCTTT	CASVRTGGQNTEAFF
once	TRBD1	TRBJ1-6	TRBV4-1	TGCGCCAGCAGCCCAGACAGGGGAATTTCACCCCTCCACTTT	CASSPDRGISPLHF
-	TRBD2	TRBJ2-1	TRBV2	TGTGCCAGCAGTGTCAGAGCTAGCGGGGGGGCCGATGAGCAGTTCTTC	CASSVRASGGADEQFF
-	-	TRBJ1-2	TRBV5-1	TGCGCCAGCAGCTCCACAGGGTCCGAGAGTGGCTACACCTTC	CASSSTGSESGYTF
-	-	TRBJ2-2	TRBV5-1	TGCGCCAGCAGCTCTGACAACACCTACGCGAACACCGGGGAGCTGTTTTTT	CASSSDNTYANTGELFF
once	-	TRBJ1-1	TRBV7-9	TGTGCCAGCAGCTCAGCCGCGAGGGTGAACACTGAAGCTTTCTTT	CASSSAARVNTEAFF
-	-	TRBJ2-7	TRBV7-9	TGTTCCAGCAGCGTTCGGTCCTACGAGCAGTACTTC	CSSSVRSYEQYF
-	-	TRBJ2-1	TRBV5-1	TGCGCCAGCACCCTAGCGGTCCAGGGGTCCTACAATGAGCAGTTCTTC	CASTLAVQGSYNEQFF
once	TRBD1	TRBJ1-1	TRBV7-3	TGTGCCAGCAGCTTATCGGACAGGGGGGCTGAAGCTTTCTTT	CASSLSDRGAEAFF
-	TRBD1	TRBJ1-1	TRBV11-2	TGTGCCAGCAGCTTAGATCAGGGGGTCTGGGGCACTGAAGCTTTCTTT	CASSLDQGVWGTEAFF
-	-	TRBJ1-1	TRBV2	TGTGCCAGCCGGGCTGCCAGACAGGTAAACACTGAAGCTTTCTTT	CASRAARQVNTEAFF
few	TRBD1	TRBJ1-6	TRBV27	TGTGCCAGCAGTCCCGGGACAGGGTATTCACCCCTCCACTTT	CASSPGTGYSPLHF
once	-	TRBJ2-3	TRBV7-6	TGTGCCAGCACCCCAGGTCAGGCGGGGCCTCGGGATACGCAGTATTTT	CASTPGQAGPRDTQYF
few	-	TRBJ1-2	TRBV18	TGTGCCAGCTCACCGAAGACAGGACTTACTAACTATGGCTACACCTTC	CASSPKTGLTNYGYTF
-	TRBD2	TRBJ2-1	TRBV6-1	TGTGCCAGCAGTGCCGGCCTGACTAGCGGGGGAAGAGAGCAGTTCTTC	CASSAGLTSGGREQFF